The T cell receptor (beta chain) described here comes from a study of memory CD4+ T cells and cytomegalovirus serostatus. Study details: Healthy Belgian adult donors included about nine CMV-positive and some 25 CMV-negative people. Whole-study findings and limits: The CMV-associated TCR signature appears largely within the CD4+ memory repertoire. CD4+ memory repertoires contained about two fifths of the 164 reported CMV TCRbeta sequences.

Germline CDR1 is MNHEY and CDR2 is SMNVEV (reference sequence). The CDR3 is made up of 15 amino acids. The V end lost 6 bases, the J end lost 2 bases, and 14 bases lay between the germline ends. Per the study methods: Out-of-frame sequences were removed, leaving roughly 2.1 million distinct TCRbeta sequences. Some clones are missing from TCRdb's copy, which holds only in-frame ones; the method was immunoSEQ multiplex PCR. The DNA was the basis for D and trimming; V, J and clone size are from that table. In the table there are tens of thousands of clones, about 76% of which are singletons. The sort gate was single viable CD3+CD4+CD8-CD45RO+ cells for memory CD4+ T cells. Of note for this clone: The antigen remains undetermined.

This chain uses TRBV27 with TRBJ1-5, with D perhaps matching TRBD1 (5 bases). Sequenced sample: memory CD4+ T cells from blood. The clonotype comes from an adult in good health and CMV-seropositive. The CDR3: CASRPGVVGNQPQHF. As DNA, the CDR3 is TGTGCCAGCAGGCCGGGGGTAGTCGGCAATCAGCCCCAGCATTTT.